The 23 T cell receptor beta chains below were found in one sample sequenced in a study of identical twins. Using its own MiXCR run on the 5' RACE reads, TCRdb lists one record per CDR3 protein. The sample has 200,000 to 250,000 distinct CDR3 sequences, about 14% seen once. Sequencing used memory (CD45RO+) T cells sorted from blood. The receptors were gathered from a woman aged 18-29 years in good health.

The V and J genes are TRBV6-5 and TRBJ2-5; tentative D call: TRBD1 (5 bases). Germline CDR1 MNHEY, CDR2 SVGAGI. Trimming cost V 0 bases and J 4 bases, with 9 bases left between them. This CDR3 is built from 14 residues. For the CDR3, the DNA is TGTGCCAGCAGTTACTCATTCCAGGGAGAGACCCAGTACTTC. Translated, it gives CASSYSFQGETQYF.

The chain carries TRBV7-3 and TRBJ2-1; tentatively, D is TRBD2 (6 bases). Germline CDR1 reads SGHTA; CDR2 reads FQGTGA. This CDR3 region has 15 residues. V dropped 4 bases and J dropped 5 bases, with 15 bases sitting between them. The CDR3, as DNA: TGTGCCAGCAGCTCTCGGGGGTTAGGGGACAATGAGCAGTTCTTC. It codes for CASSSRGLGDNEQFF.

V gene TRBV10-3 combines with J gene TRBJ2-7; D remains ambiguous. Germline assignment: CDR1 ENHRY and CDR2 SYGVKD. Deletions cut 2 bases from V and 6 bases from J, with 11 bases between. The CDR3 extends over 13 amino acids. DNA for the CDR3: TGTGCCATCAGTGAGCCGCTCGCGCGCGAGCAGTACTTC. It specifies CAISEPLAREQYF.

This clonotype was detected ten times or more. J is TRBJ2-1 and V is TRBV3-1; TRBD1 or TRBD2 may be the D gene (5 bases each). This CDR3 has 15 amino acids. Germline CDR1 LGHDT, CDR2 YNNKEL (reference sequence). Trimming took 0 bases from V and 9 from J, leaving 15 bases between them. The CDR3 sequence: CASSQDKGLRGEQFF. As DNA, the CDR3 is TGTGCCAGCAGCCAAGATAAGGGGCTACGGGGTGAGCAGTTCTTC.

The chain carries TRBV12-3 or TRBV12-4 and TRBJ2-1; TRBD2 matches at 9 bases. The trim removed 3 bases at V and 4 bases at J, leaving 13 bases unmatched. The CDR3 consists of 18 residues. The CDR3 spells CASSFHPIAGVVYNEQFF. The CDR3 bases are TGTGCCAGCAGTTTTCATCCTATAGCGGGAGTGGTATACAATGAGCAGTTCTTC.

This clonotype has more than one count but fewer than ten. For the CDR3, the DNA is TGCAGCGTTGTAGGGGGCGCGGGTGGAAAACTGTTTTTT. Its translation is CSVVGGAGGKLFF. V and J are TRBV29-1 and TRBJ1-4; 7 positions agree with TRBD1. V lost 4 bases and J lost 10; bases outside the gene matches: 9. Germline loops: CDR1 SQVTM, CDR2 ANQGSEA. The CDR3 has 13 residues.

This clonotype turned up a few times. V gene TRBV7-2 combines with J gene TRBJ2-3, with D perhaps TRBD2 (5 bases). This CDR3 has 14 residues. Germline V gives CDR1 SGHTA, CDR2 FQGNSA. Trimming removed 4 bases from V and 3 bases from J, with 11 bases in between. The CDR3 DNA reads as TGTGCCAGCAGCTCTACTAGGAGGACAGATACGCAGTATTTT. Its translation: CASSSTRRTDTQYF.

The rearrangement links TRBV2 to TRBJ1-3; D remains ambiguous. The CDR3 length is 13 residues. V was trimmed by 7 bases and J by 0 bases, leaving 7 bases between them. The V gene's germline CDR1 is SNHLY and CDR2 FYNNEI. This CDR3 reads CASTGNSGNTIYF. The CDR3 nucleotides read TGTGCCAGCACAGGAAACTCTGGAAACACCATATATTTT. The entire variable domain, with the rest obtained from reference TRBV2 and TRBJ1-3, is as follows: EPEVTQTPSHQVTQMGQEVILRCVPISNHLYFYWYRQILGQKVEFLVSFYNNEISEKSEIFDDQFSVERPDGSNFTLKIRSTKLEDSAMYFCASTGNSGNTIYFGEGSWLTVV.

The chain has TRBV9 and TRBJ2-3, with a tentative D call TRBD1 (6 bases). The CDR3 extends over 14 amino acids. V lost 2 bases to trimming and J lost 6 bases, with 13 bases between them. CDR1 is SGDLS and CDR2 is YYNGEE in the germline V gene. DNA of the CDR3: TGTGCCAGCAGCGTGGGGGCGTTGTGGGATACGCAGTATTTT. It encodes CASSVGALWDTQYF.

This clonotype was found a few times. The chain employs TRBV2 and TRBJ2-4; no firm D call. Germline V lookup: CDR1 SNHLY, CDR2 FYNNEI. This CDR3 spans 12 amino acids. V was cut by 5 bases and J by 15 bases, with 17 bases left in between. The CDR3 protein is CASSYTAAPRYF. The CDR3, as DNA: TGTGCCAGCAGTTATACGGCCGCTCCTCGGTACTTC. The variable domain in full, completed from reference TRBV2 and TRBJ2-4, reads EPEVTQTPSHQVTQMGQEVILRCVPISNHLYFYWYRQILGQKVEFLVSFYNNEISEKSEIFDDQFSVERPDGSNFTLKIRSTKLEDSAMYFCASSYTAAPRYFGAGTRLSVL.

The genes are TRBV2 and TRBJ2-1, with no clear D. Trimming pared 6 bases from V and 7 bases from J, leaving 13 bases between. CDR3 size: 13 residues. Germline assignment: CDR1 SNHLY and CDR2 FYNNEI. The CDR3 reads CASSVAPPNEQFF. The DNA of the CDR3 is TGTGCCAGCAGCGTCGCTCCTCCGAATGAGCAGTTCTTC.

This clonotype was observed at least ten times. The V gene is TRBV6-2 or TRBV6-3, the J gene TRBJ2-1; 7 bases are a match to TRBD2. From germline, CDR1 is MNHEY and CDR2 SVGEGT. Trimming at V came to 5 bases and at J to 1 base, leaving 5 bases not matched to a gene. The CDR3 covers 15 residues. CDR3 DNA sequence: TGTGCCAGCAGTAAACTAGCGACTTCCTACAATGAGCAGTTCTTC. The encoded protein is CASSKLATSYNEQFF.

This clonotype was seen a few times. This chain's CDR3 is CASSTGIPGNEQFF. CDR3 nucleotide sequence: TGTGCCAGCAGCACCGGGATCCCTGGGAATGAGCAGTTCTTC. The chain is built from TRBV12-3 or TRBV12-4 and TRBJ2-1, with TRBD2 as a possible D gene (5 bases). CDR3 length: 14 residues. V was cut by 6 bases and J by 7 bases, with 16 bases left in between.

The chain joins TRBV15 to TRBJ1-6; D might be TRBD1 (6 bases). Germline V gene lookup returns CDR1 LNHNV and CDR2 YYDKDF (reference sequence). The CDR3 is made up of 16 amino acids. With 5 bases removed from V and 1 base from J, the gap between germline ends came to 12 bases. CDR3 sequence reads: CATSGGRGSYNSPLHF. The CDR3 region has the DNA TGTGCCACCAGCGGGGGCCGGGGGTCCTATAATTCACCCCTCCACTTT.

This clonotype has a count of ten or more. The chain joins TRBV12-3 or TRBV12-4 to TRBJ2-7; 9 nucleotides match TRBD1. The J segment lost 4 bases and the V segment lost 5 bases, leaving 6 bases of the junction unmatched. This CDR3 region has 14 residues. CDR3 in amino acids: CASSLGQGFYEQYF. CDR3 bases: TGTGCCAGCAGTCTGGGACAGGGATTTTACGAGCAGTACTTC.

J is TRBJ2-4 and V is TRBV28, with TRBD2 identical over 16 bases. Per germline, CDR1 MDHEN and CDR2 SYDVKM. The CDR3 spans 18 residues. V lost 6 bases and J lost 7; bases outside the gene matches: 12. The CDR3 DNA reads as TGTGCCAGCAGCGGGACTAGCGGGGGGGCCTTTGCCCATAACATTCAGTACTTC. Protein product: CASSGTSGGAFAHNIQYF.

This clonotype was recorded a few times. The chain couples TRBV7-2 to TRBJ2-1, with D possibly being TRBD2 (6 bases). The germline V and J ends were trimmed by 2 bases and 10 bases, with 12 bases remaining between them. The CDR3 is 13 residues long. Germline lookup yields CDR1 SGHTA and CDR2 FQGNSA. DNA of the CDR3: TGTGCCAGCAGCTTACTGAAGGCGGGGGAGCAGTTCTTC. Translating it yields CASSLLKAGEQFF.

The V and J genes are TRBV10-3 and TRBJ1-4; possibly TRBD1 for D (5 bases). CDR1 and CDR2 from the germline V gene are ENHRY and SYGVKD. The CDR3 loop spans 13 amino acids. Deletions cut 10 bases from V and 8 bases from J, with 17 bases between. The CDR3 coding sequence is TGTGCCACCGAGGATGGACACCGCGAAAAACTGTTTTTT. It specifies CATEDGHREKLFF.

This clonotype was counted between two and nine times. CDR3: CASSEGTEGLYEQYF. The CDR3 DNA follows: TGTGCCAGCAGCGAGGGGACGGAGGGTCTCTACGAGCAGTACTTC. V usage is TRBV2 and J usage is TRBJ2-7, with a weak D call TRBD2 (6 bases). CDR3 length: 15 amino acids. CDR1 and CDR2 (germline): SNHLY, FYNNEI. V lost 6 bases and J lost 3, with 18 bases in between.

This clonotype came up many times. The gene calls are TRBV5-1 and TRBJ2-3, with 9 bases lining up with TRBD1. CDR1 and CDR2 (germline): SGHRS, YFSETQ. This CDR3 is built from 16 residues. V lost 2 bases and J lost 5; bases outside the gene matches: 9. CDR3 in amino acids: CASSFSGTGRIDTQYF. For the CDR3, the DNA is TGCGCCAGCAGCTTTTCCGGGACAGGGAGGATAGATACGCAGTATTTT. The full variable domain, completed using reference TRBV5-1 and TRBJ2-3, is KAGVTQTPRYLIKTRGQQVTLSCSPISGHRSVSWYQQTPGQGLQFLFEYFSETQRNKGNFPGRFSGRQFSNSRSEMNVSTLELGDSALYLCASSFSGTGRIDTQYFGPGTRLTVL.

This clonotype came up many times. The chain carries TRBV20-1 and TRBJ2-1; 7 nucleotides line up with TRBD1. The germline gives CDR1 DFQATT, CDR2 SNEGSKA (reference sequence). J gave up 16 bases and V 6 bases, and 12 bases lay outside the gene matches. This CDR3 spans 11 amino acids. The chain's CDR3 is CSAKAGQGEFF. The CDR3 bases are TGCAGTGCCAAGGCGGGCCAGGGGGAATTCTTC.

The genes are TRBV5-1 and TRBJ1-1; D is ambiguous. CDR3 size: 15 residues. Trimming pared 0 bases from V and 2 bases from J, leaving 11 bases between. Germline V gene sequence: CDR1 SGHRS, CDR2 YFSETQ. The CDR3 DNA is TGCGCCAGCAGCTTGGGAGGGCGCGTTAACACTGAAGCTTTCTTT. Its protein product is CASSLGGRVNTEAFF.

This clonotype was detected ten times or more. The rearrangement uses TRBV12-3 or TRBV12-4 and TRBJ2-7, with 10 bases aligning to TRBD1. Losses at the gene ends were 3 bases for V and 5 bases for J; bases not matched to a gene: 10. The length of the CDR3 is 16 residues. The CDR3 region has the DNA TGTGCCAGCAGTTTGGGTCCGGGACAGGGGATTCACGAGCAGTACTTC. It codes for CASSLGPGQGIHEQYF.